This T cell receptor beta chain emerged from a study of T cell responses to AZD1222 COVID-19 vaccine. Study-level results: An increase in Spike-specific TCR breadth and depth was observed after two AZD1222 doses.

The repertoire was sequenced with immunoSEQ multiplex PCR; TCRdb's copy has only in-frame clones and lacks some. In the table there are approximately 90,000 clones, about 90% of which are singletons. The CDR3 has 15 amino acids. The germline CDR1 and CDR2 sequences are SEHNR and FQNEAQ (reference sequence). V was pared by 5 bases and J by 6 bases, with 17 bases between. This clone was observed once. Its antigen remains unidentified. Here the sequenced sample was peripheral blood, taken on day 0 of AZD1222 vaccination. The rearrangement uses TRBV7-9 and TRBJ2-4; D is possibly TRBD2 (7 bases). This TCR was recovered from an adult in good health. CDR3 in amino acids: CASSPRGGAGNIQYF. In nucleotides, the CDR3 is TGTGCCAGCAGCCCAAGAGGGGGGGCTGGAAACATTCAGTACTTC.